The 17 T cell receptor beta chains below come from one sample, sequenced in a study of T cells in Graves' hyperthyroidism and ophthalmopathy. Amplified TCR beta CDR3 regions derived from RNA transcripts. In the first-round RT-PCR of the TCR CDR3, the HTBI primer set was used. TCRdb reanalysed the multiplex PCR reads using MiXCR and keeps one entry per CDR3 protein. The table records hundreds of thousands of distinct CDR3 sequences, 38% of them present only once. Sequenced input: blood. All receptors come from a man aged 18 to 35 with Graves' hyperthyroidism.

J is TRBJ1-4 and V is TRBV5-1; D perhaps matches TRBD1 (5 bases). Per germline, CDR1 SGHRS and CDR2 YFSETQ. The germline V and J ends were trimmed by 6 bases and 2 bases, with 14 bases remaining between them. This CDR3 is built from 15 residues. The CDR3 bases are TGCGCCAGCATTCTTGGGGCTCGCACTAATGAAAAACTGTTTTTT. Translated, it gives CASILGARTNEKLFF.

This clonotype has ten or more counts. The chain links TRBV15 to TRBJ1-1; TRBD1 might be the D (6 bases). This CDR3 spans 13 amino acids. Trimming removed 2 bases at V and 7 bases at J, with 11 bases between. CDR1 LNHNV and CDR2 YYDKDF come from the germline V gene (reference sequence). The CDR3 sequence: CATSRPGEGEAFF. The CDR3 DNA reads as TGTGCCACCAGCAGACCAGGGGAGGGTGAAGCTTTCTTT.

The chain's CDR3 is CASSPGLHSNQPQHF. In DNA, the CDR3 is TGTGCCAGCAGTCCTGGACTTCATAGCAATCAGCCCCAGCATTTT. This chain links TRBV12-3 or TRBV12-4 with TRBJ1-5; D call uncertain. This CDR3 is 15 amino acids long. Deletions cut 5 bases from V and 0 bases from J, with 11 bases between.

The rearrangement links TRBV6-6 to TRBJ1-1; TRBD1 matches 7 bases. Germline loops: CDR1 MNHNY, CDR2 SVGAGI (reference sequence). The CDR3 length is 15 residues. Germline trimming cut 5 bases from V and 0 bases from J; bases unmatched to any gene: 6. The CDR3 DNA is TGTGCCAGCAGTCCCGGACAGGCGATGAACACTGAAGCTTTCTTT. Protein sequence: CASSPGQAMNTEAFF.

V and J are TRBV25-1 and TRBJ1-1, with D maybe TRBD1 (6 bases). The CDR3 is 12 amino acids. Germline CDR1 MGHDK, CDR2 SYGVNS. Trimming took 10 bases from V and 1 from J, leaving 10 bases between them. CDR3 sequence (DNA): TGTGCCACACAGGGACCGAACACTGAAGCTTTCTTT. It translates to CATQGPNTEAFF.

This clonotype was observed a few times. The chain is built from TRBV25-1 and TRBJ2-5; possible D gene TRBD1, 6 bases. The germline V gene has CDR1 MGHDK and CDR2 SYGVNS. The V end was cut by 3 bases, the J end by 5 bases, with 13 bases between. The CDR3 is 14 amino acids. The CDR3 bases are TGTGCCAGCAGTGAGCAGGGGAGTTGGGAGACCCAGTACTTC. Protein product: CASSEQGSWETQYF.

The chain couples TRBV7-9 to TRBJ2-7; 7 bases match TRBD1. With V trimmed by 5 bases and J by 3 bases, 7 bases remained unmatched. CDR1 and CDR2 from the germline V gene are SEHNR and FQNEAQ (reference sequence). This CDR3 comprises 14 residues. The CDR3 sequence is CASSPPTGIYEQYF. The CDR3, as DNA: TGTGCCAGCAGCCCCCCGACAGGGATCTACGAGCAGTACTTC.

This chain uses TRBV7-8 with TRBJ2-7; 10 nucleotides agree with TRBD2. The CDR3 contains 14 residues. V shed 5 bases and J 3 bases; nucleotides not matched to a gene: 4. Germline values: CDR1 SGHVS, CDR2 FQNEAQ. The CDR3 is CASSGGLAFYEQYF. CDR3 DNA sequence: TGTGCCAGCAGCGGGGGACTAGCGTTCTACGAGCAGTACTTC.

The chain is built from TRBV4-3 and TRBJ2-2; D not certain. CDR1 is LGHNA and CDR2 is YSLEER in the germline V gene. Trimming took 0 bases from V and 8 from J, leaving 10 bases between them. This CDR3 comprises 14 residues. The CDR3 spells CASSQEAREGELFF. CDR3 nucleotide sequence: TGCGCCAGCAGCCAAGAGGCTAGGGAAGGGGAGCTGTTTTTT.

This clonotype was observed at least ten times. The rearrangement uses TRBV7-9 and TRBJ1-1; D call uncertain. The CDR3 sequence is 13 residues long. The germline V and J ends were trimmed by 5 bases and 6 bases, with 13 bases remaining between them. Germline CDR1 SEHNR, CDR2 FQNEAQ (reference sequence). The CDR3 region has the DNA TGTGCCAGCAGCCCCCGAGGAGGACCTGAAGCTTTCTTT. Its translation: CASSPRGGPEAFF.

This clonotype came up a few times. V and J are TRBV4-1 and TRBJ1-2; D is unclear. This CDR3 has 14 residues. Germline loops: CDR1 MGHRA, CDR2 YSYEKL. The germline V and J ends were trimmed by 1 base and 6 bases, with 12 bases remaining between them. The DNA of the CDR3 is TGCGCCAGCAGCCAAGGCCAGGACGCCGATGGCTACACCTTC. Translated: CASSQGQDADGYTF.

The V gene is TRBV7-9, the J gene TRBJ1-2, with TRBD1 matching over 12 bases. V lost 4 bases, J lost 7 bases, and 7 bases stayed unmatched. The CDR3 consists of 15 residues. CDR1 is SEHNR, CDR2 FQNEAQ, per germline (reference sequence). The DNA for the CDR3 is TGTGCCAGCAGCTCCTCCGGGACAGGGGGCTTTGGCTACACCTTC. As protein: CASSSSGTGGFGYTF.

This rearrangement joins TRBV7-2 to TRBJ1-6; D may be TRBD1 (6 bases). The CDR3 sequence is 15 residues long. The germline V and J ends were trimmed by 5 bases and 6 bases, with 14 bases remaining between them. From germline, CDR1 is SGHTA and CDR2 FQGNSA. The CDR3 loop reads CASSPQTGFNSPLHF. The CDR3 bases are TGTGCCAGCAGCCCACAAACAGGGTTTAATTCACCCCTCCACTTT.

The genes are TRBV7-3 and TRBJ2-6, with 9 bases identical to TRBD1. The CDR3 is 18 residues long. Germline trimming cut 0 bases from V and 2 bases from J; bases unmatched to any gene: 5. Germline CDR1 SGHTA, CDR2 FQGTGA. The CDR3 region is CASSLTRDRAAGANVLTF. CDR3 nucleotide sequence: TGTGCCAGCAGCTTAACGAGGGACAGGGCGGCTGGGGCCAACGTCCTGACTTTC.

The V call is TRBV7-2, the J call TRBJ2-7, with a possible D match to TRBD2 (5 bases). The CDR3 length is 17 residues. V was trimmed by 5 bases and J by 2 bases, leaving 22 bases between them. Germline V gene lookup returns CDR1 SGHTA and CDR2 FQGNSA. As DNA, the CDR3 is TGTGCCAGCAGCCCTACTCTTCAACAGAGACTAACCTACGAGCAGTACTTC. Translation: CASSPTLQQRLTYEQYF.

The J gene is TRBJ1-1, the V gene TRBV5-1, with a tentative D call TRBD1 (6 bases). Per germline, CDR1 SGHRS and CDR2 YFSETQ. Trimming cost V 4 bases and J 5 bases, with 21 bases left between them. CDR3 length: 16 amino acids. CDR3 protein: CASSPEGHLKRTEAFF. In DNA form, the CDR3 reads TGCGCCAGCAGCCCAGAGGGACACCTTAAGCGGACTGAAGCTTTCTTT.

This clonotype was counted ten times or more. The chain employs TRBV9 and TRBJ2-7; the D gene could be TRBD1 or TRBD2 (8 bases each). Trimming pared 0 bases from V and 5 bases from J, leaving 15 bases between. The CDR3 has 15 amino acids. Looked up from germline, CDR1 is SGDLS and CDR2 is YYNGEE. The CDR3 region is CASSVADRGLDEQYF. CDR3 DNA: TGTGCCAGCAGCGTAGCAGACAGGGGACTAGACGAGCAGTACTTC.